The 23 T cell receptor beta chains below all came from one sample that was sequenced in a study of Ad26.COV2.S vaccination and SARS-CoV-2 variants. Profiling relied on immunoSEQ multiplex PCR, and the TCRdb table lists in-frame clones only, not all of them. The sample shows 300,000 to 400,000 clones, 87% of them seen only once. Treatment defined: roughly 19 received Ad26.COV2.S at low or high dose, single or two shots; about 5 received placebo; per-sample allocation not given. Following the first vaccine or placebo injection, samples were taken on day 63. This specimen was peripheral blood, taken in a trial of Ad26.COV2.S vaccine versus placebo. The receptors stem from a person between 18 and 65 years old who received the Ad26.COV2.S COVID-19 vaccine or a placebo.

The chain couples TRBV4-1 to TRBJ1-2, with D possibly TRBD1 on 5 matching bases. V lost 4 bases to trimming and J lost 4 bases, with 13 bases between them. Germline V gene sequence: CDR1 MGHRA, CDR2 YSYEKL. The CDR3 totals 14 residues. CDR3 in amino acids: CASSPGGGTYGYTF. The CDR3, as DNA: TGCGCCAGCAGCCCTGGGGGGGGTACCTATGGCTACACCTTC.

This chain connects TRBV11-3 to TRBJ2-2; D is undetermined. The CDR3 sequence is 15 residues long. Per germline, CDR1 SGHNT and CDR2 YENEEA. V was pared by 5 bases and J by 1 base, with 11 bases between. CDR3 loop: CASSPRSGNTGELFF. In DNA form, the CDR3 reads TGTGCCAGCAGCCCCCGATCAGGGAACACCGGGGAGCTGTTTTTT. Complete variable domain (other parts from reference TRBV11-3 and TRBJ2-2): EAGVVQSPRYKIIEKKQPVAFWCNPISGHNTLYWYLQNLGQGPELLIRYENEEAVDDSQLPKDRFSAERLKGVDSTLKIQPAELGDSAVYLCASSPRSGNTGELFFGEGSRLTVL.

CDR3 DNA: TGTGCCAGCAGCCGCTCGTTGGAGTTGCAGTTCTTC. Translated, it gives CASSRSLELQFF. The rearrangement joins TRBV5-4 to TRBJ2-1, with D unresolved. This CDR3 contains 12 residues. Germline lookup yields CDR1 SGHNT and CDR2 YYREEE (reference sequence). The V and J ends lost 4 bases and 12 bases respectively, with 14 bases between them.

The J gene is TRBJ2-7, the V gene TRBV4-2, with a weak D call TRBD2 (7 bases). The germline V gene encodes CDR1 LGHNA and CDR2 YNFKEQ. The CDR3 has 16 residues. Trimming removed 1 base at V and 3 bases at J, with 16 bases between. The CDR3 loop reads CASSQAGRGVHYEQYF. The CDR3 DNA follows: TGTGCCAGCAGCCAAGCAGGGAGGGGGGTCCACTACGAGCAGTACTTC.

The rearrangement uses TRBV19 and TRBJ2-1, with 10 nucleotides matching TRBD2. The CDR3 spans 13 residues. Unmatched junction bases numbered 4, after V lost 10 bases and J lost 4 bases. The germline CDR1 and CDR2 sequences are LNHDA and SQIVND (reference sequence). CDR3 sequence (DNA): TGTGCCACCGGGACTAGCGAGTACAATGAGCAGTTCTTC. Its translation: CATGTSEYNEQFF. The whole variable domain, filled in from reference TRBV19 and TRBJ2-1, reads DGGITQSPKYLFRKEGQNVTLSCEQNLNHDAMYWYRQDPGQGLRLIYYSQIVNDFQKGDIAEGYSVSREKKESFPLTVTSAQKNPTAFYLCATGTSEYNEQFFGPGTRLTVL.

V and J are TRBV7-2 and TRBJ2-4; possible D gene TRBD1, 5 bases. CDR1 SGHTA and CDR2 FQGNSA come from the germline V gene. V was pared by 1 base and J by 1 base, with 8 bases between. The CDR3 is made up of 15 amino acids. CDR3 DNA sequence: TGTGCCAGCAGCTTAGTATGGGGCGCCAAAAACATTCAGTACTTC. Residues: CASSLVWGAKNIQYF.

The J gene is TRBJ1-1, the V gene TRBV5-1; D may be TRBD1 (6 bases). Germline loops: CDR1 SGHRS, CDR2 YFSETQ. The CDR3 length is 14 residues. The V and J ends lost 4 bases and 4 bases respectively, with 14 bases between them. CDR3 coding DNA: TGCGCCAGCAGCGCTAAAACAGGGTTCACTGAAGCTTTCTTT. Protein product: CASSAKTGFTEAFF. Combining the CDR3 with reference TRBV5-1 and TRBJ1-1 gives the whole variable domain KAGVTQTPRYLIKTRGQQVTLSCSPISGHRSVSWYQQTPGQGLQFLFEYFSETQRNKGNFPGRFSGRQFSNSRSEMNVSTLELGDSALYLCASSAKTGFTEAFFGQGTRLTVV.

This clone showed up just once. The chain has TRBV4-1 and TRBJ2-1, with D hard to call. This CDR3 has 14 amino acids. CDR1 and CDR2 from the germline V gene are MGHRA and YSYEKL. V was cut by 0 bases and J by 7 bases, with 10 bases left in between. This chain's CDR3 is CASSQDRPGNEQFF. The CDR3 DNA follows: TGCGCCAGCAGCCAAGATCGGCCCGGTAATGAGCAGTTCTTC.

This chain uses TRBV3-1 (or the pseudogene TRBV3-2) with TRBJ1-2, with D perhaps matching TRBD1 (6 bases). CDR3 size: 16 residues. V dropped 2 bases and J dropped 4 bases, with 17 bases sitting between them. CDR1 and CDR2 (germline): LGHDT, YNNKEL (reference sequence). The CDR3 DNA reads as TGTGCCAGCAGCCAAATCCTTACAGGGAACTCCTATGGCTACACCTTC. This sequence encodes CASSQILTGNSYGYTF.

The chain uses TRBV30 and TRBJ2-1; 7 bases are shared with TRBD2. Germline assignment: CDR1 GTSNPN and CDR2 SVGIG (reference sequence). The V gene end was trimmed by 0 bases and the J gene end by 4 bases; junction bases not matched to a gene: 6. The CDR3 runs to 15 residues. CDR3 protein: CAWSVSGTSYNEQFF. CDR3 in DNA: TGTGCCTGGAGTGTAAGCGGGACCTCATACAATGAGCAGTTCTTC.

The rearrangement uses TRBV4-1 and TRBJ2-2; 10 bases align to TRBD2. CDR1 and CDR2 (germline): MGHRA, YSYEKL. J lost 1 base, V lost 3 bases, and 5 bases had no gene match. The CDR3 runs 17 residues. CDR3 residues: CASSQRLAGVNTGELFF. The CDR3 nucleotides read TGCGCCAGCAGCCAGCGCCTAGCGGGGGTGAACACCGGGGAGCTGTTTTTT.

This chain's CDR3 is CASSQDYRGREAFF. The CDR3 DNA is TGCGCCAGCAGCCAAGATTACCGGGGGCGTGAAGCTTTCTTT. The chain couples TRBV4-3 to TRBJ1-1; D is perhaps TRBD1 (6 bases). Germline CDR1 and CDR2: LGHNA and YSLEER. Trimming stripped 0 bases from V and 7 bases from J, with 12 bases between. The CDR3 totals 14 residues.

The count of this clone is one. Here the CDR3 DNA reads TGTGCCACCAGTGATGCGAATGGATTTCAAGAGACCCAGTACTTC. It specifies CATSDANGFQETQYF. This sequence joins TRBV24-1 and TRBJ2-5; no reliable D call. V lost 3 bases and J lost 2, with 12 bases in between. CDR1 and CDR2 from the germline V gene are KGHDR and SFDVKD. CDR3 size: 15 residues.

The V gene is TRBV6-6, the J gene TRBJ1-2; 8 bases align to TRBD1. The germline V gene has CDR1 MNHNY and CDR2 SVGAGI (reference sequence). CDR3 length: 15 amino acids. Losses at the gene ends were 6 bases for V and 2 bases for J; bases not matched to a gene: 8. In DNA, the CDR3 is TGTGCCAGCAGACTCGGACAGGGAAAGAACTATGGCTACACCTTC. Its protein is CASRLGQGKNYGYTF.

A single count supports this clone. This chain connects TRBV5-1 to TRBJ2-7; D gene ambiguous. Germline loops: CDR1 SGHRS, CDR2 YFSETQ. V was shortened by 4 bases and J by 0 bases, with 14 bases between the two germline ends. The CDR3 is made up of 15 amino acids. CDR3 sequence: CASSVAPGFSYEQYF. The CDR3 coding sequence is TGCGCCAGCAGCGTAGCCCCCGGGTTCTCCTACGAGCAGTACTTC.

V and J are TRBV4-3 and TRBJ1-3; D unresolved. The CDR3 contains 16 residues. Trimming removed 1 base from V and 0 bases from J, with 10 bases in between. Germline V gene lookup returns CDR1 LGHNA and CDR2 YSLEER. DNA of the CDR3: TGCGCCAGCAGCCAAGGGTTACAGAGCTCTGGAAACACCATATATTTT. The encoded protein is CASSQGLQSSGNTIYF.

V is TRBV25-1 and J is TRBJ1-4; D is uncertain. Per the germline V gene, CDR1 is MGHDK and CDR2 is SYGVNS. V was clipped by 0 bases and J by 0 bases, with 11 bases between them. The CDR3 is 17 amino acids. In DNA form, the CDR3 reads TGTGCCAGCAGTGAATATATCCCCCCATCAACTAATGAAAAACTGTTTTTT. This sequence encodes CASSEYIPPSTNEKLFF.

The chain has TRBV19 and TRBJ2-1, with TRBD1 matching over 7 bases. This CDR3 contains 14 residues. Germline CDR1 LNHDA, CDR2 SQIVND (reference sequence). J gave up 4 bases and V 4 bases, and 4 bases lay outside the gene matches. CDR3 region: CASSTGTEYNEQFF. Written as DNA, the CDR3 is TGTGCCAGTAGTACCGGGACAGAATACAATGAGCAGTTCTTC.

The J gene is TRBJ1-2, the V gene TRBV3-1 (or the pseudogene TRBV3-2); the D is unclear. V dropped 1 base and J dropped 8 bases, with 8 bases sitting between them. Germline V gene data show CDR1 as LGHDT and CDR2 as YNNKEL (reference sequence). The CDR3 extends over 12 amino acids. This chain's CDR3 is CASSQGRGGYTF. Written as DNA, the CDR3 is TGTGCCAGCAGCCAAGGGCGGGGAGGCTACACCTTC.

CDR3: CASRERTEAFF. In nucleotides, the CDR3 is TGTGCCAGCAGAGAAAGGACTGAAGCTTTCTTT. The chain employs TRBV6-6 and TRBJ1-1; no firm D call. The CDR3 runs 11 residues. The V and J ends lost 6 bases and 5 bases respectively, with 7 bases between them. CDR1 is MNHNY and CDR2 is SVGAGI in the germline V gene (reference sequence).

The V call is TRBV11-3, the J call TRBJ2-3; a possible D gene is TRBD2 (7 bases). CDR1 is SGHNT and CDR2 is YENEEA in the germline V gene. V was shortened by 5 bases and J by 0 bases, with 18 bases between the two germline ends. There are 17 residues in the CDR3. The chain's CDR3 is CASSQGGAGPSTDTQYF. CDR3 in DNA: TGTGCCAGCAGCCAAGGGGGAGCGGGACCTAGCACAGATACGCAGTATTTT.

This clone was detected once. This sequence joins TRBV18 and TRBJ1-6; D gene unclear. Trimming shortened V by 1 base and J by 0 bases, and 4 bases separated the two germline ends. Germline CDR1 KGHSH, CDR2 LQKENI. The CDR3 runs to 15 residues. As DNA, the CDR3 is TGTGCCAGCTCACCACAAAGCTCCTATAATTCACCCCTCCACTTT. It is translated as CASSPQSSYNSPLHF.

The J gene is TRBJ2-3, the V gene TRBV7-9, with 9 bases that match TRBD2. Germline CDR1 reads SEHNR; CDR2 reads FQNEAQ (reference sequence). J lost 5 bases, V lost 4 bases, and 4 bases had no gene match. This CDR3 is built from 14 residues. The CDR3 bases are TGTGCCAGCAGCTCTAGCGGGGTTGGAGATACGCAGTATTTT. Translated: CASSSSGVGDTQYF.